This T cell receptor beta chain is from a study of Ad26.COV2.S vaccination and SARS-CoV-2 variants. Study overall: Trial arm assignment for the donor was COV1001 Ad26.COV2.S. Administration of Ad26.COV2.S was intramuscular, either once or twice 56 days apart.

This table comes from immunoSEQ multiplex PCR, and its TCRdb copy is limited to in-frame clones, with some not included. The sample records about 400,000 clones, about 90% being singletons. Indicated treatment: over 15 received Ad26.COV2.S at low or high dose, single or two shots; about 5 received placebo; per-sample allocation not given. The investigators took samples on day 63 after the first vaccine or placebo injection. Notes on this clone: As yet, its antigen is unknown.

General observations from the study: Relative to placebo recipients, vaccine recipients exhibited elevated spike-specific TCR breadth.

Trimming removed 6 bases at V and 4 bases at J, with 7 bases between. CDR1 and CDR2 from the germline V gene are MDHEN and SYDVKM. There are 11 residues in the CDR3. The sample was peripheral blood, taken in a trial of Ad26.COV2.S vaccine versus placebo. This TCR was recovered from a person between 18 and 65 years old who received the Ad26.COV2.S COVID-19 vaccine or a placebo. The chain links TRBV28 to TRBJ2-7, with D uncertain. The CDR3 DNA follows: TGTGCCAGCAGCTTGTTATACGAGCAGTACTTC. This gives the protein CASSLLYEQYF.